This is a list of T cell receptor beta chains from one sample in a study of graft-versus-host responses after intestinal transplantation. Repertoires were generated with immunoSEQ multiplex PCR, while TCRdb's copy carries only in-frame clones and drops some. Here the sample spans under 30,000 clones, around 94% being singletons. The sequencing here drew on PBMCs, taken just over 29 days after intestinal transplant. The receptors were sampled from a human patient who received an intestinal transplant, so some T cells may come from the graft donor. Each CDR3 is given with its conserved first and last residue. Each record gives: clone size, V gene, D gene, CDR3 length, J gene, CDR3 protein, CDR3 DNA. D genes are given only for firm matches. Not all rows give a size; the values are once, few, many and, for expanded clones, a class.

NA	TRBV6-5	NA	12	TRBJ1-2	CASTKPGFGYTF	TGTGCCAGCACCAAACCCGGGTTCGGCTACACCTTC
once	TRBV2	TRBD1	13	TRBJ2-7	CASSEPGGSEQYF	TGTGCCAGCAGTGAGCCAGGGGGCAGCGAGCAGTACTTC
NA	TRBV19	NA	11	TRBJ2-7	CASRGVYEQYF	TGTGCCAGTAGGGGGGTCTACGAGCAGTACTTC
NA	TRBV7-9	NA	15	TRBJ2-1	CASSPGAELSNEQFF	TGTGCCAGCAGCCCTGGGGCCGAATTATCCAATGAGCAGTTCTTC
NA	TRBV7-2	NA	14	TRBJ2-5	CASSLYQGRRTQYF	TGTGCCAGCAGCTTATATCAGGGGCGGCGGACCCAGTACTTC
NA	TRBV11-2	NA	14	TRBJ2-2	CASSQGRNTGELFF	TGTGCCAGCAGCCAGGGGAGGAACACCGGGGAGCTGTTTTTT
NA	TRBV7-6	NA	13	TRBJ2-1	CASSWDEVREQFF	TGTGCCAGCAGCTGGGACGAGGTGAGAGAGCAGTTCTTC
NA	TRBV4-1	TRBD2	15	TRBJ2-3	CASSLRTSGRDTQYF	TGCGCCAGCAGCCTCCGGACTAGCGGGAGGGATACGCAGTATTTT
NA	TRBV4-1	NA	14	TRBJ2-4	CASSQGPGGHIQYF	TGCGCCAGCAGCCAGGGCCCAGGGGGGCACATTCAGTACTTC
NA	TRBV19	NA	16	TRBJ2-2	CASTHRVGKNTGELFF	TGTGCCAGTACCCACAGGGTTGGGAAGAACACCGGGGAGCTGTTTTTT
once	TRBV7-8	TRBD1	17	TRBJ2-1	CASSLPWGQGARNEQFF	TGTGCCAGCAGCCTACCCTGGGGACAGGGGGCGCGGAATGAGCAGTTCTTC
NA	TRBV2	TRBD2	18	TRBJ2-7	CASSEALGLAREGYEQYF	TGTGCCAGCAGTGAAGCCTTAGGACTAGCGAGAGAGGGCTACGAGCAGTACTTC
once	TRBV19	NA	15	TRBJ2-5	CASSIGWRGQETQYF	TGTGCCAGTAGTATCGGATGGAGGGGTCAAGAGACCCAGTACTTC
NA	TRBV6-5	NA	12	TRBJ1-5	CASSQGDQPQHF	TGTGCCAGCAGTCAGGGTGACCAGCCCCAGCATTTT
NA	TRBV30	TRBD1	12	TRBJ1-4	CAFSGGSEKLFF	TGTGCCTTCTCAGGGGGAAGTGAAAAACTGTTTTTT
NA	TRBV18	NA	14	TRBJ1-3	CASSPPGVGNTIYF	TGTGCCAGCTCACCACCTGGGGTTGGAAACACCATATATTTT
NA	TRBV7-2	TRBD1	14	TRBJ1-2	CASSSELRGRGYTF	TGTGCCAGCAGCTCAGAACTCAGGGGGAGGGGCTACACCTTC
NA	TRBV5-1	TRBD1	16	TRBJ1-2	CANSYLPEQGVDGYTF	TGCGCCAACAGCTACCTGCCCGAACAGGGGGTAGATGGCTACACCTTC
NA	TRBV11-2	NA	15	TRBJ2-7	CASIKKGGQFYEQYF	TGTGCCAGCATAAAGAAGGGGGGACAGTTCTACGAGCAGTACTTC
NA	TRBV9	TRBD2	15	TRBJ2-3	CASSASGVSTDTQYF	TGTGCCAGCAGCGCTAGCGGTGTAAGCACAGATACGCAGTATTTT
NA	TRBV6-1	NA	13	TRBJ1-1	CASTKAGAREAFF	TGTGCCAGCACTAAGGCAGGGGCCAGGGAAGCTTTCTTT
NA	TRBV27	NA	15	TRBJ2-1	CASSSSRTTYNEQFF	TGTGCCAGCAGTTCGTCCAGGACAACCTACAATGAGCAGTTCTTC
NA	TRBV6-6	NA	14	TRBJ2-7	CASSYWQGMGEQYF	TGTGCCAGCAGTTATTGGCAGGGTATGGGCGAGCAGTACTTC
NA	TRBV20-1	NA	10	TRBJ1-2	CSPQGVGYTF	TGCTCCCCCCAAGGGGTCGGCTACACCTTC
NA	TRBV30	NA	13	TRBJ1-5	CAWSVQGNQPQHF	TGTGCCTGGAGTGTACAGGGCAATCAGCCCCAGCATTTT
NA	TRBV5-8	TRBD1	15	TRBJ2-7	CASSLWGQGFYEQYF	TGTGCCAGCAGCTTGTGGGGACAGGGTTTCTACGAGCAGTACTTC
NA	TRBV27	NA	13	TRBJ1-6	CASAPMGNSPLHF	TGTGCCAGCGCACCGATGGGTAATTCACCCCTCCACTTT
once	TRBV5-6	NA	15	TRBJ1-3	CASSLGSNSGNTIYF	TGTGCCAGCAGCTTAGGGTCTAACTCTGGAAACACCATATATTTT
NA	TRBV11-1	TRBD2	17	TRBJ2-3	CASSPGTSGRGPDTQYF	TGTGCCAGCAGCCCTGGGACTAGCGGGAGGGGGCCAGATACGCAGTATTTT
NA	TRBV18	TRBD1	16	TRBJ1-2	CASSQHRDRGINGYTF	TGTGCCAGCTCACAGCACAGGGACAGGGGAATCAATGGCTACACCTTC
NA	TRBV25-1	TRBD1	13	TRBJ1-1	CASRGQGYTEAFF	TGTGCCAGCAGGGGACAGGGATATACTGAAGCTTTCTTT
NA	TRBV4-1	TRBD2	15	TRBJ2-7	CASSHLAGFSYEQYF	TGCGCCAGCAGCCACCTAGCGGGATTTTCCTACGAGCAGTACTTC
NA	TRBV5-1	TRBD2	14	TRBJ2-1	CASSLELAGDEQFF	TGCGCCAGCAGCTTGGAACTAGCGGGGGATGAGCAGTTCTTC
NA	TRBV6-5	NA	16	TRBJ2-7	CASSYSRTSSSYEQYF	TGTGCCAGCAGTTACTCAAGGACCTCCAGCTCCTACGAGCAGTACTTC
NA	TRBV28	NA	16	TRBJ1-2	CASSLRVRLCCYGYTF	TGTGCCAGCAGTTTAAGGGTTCGTCTGTGTTGCTATGGCTACACCTTC
NA	TRBV7-9	NA	17	TRBJ2-2	CASSLDFGLANTGELFF	TGTGCCAGCAGCTTAGACTTTGGACTGGCGAACACCGGGGAGCTGTTTTTT
NA	TRBV2	TRBD2	15	TRBJ2-2	CASSEMGLAHGELFF	TGTGCCAGCAGTGAAATGGGACTAGCCCACGGGGAGCTGTTTTTT
NA	TRBV6-1	TRBD1	15	TRBJ1-5	CASSEVDRANQPQHF	TGTGCCAGCAGTGAAGTGGACAGGGCCAATCAGCCCCAGCATTTT
NA	TRBV6-4	TRBD2	15	TRBJ2-1	CASSEREGSYNEQFF	TGTGCCAGCAGTGAGCGGGAGGGCTCCTACAATGAGCAGTTCTTC
once	TRBV6-1	NA	14	TRBJ1-5	CASSEAASNQPQHF	TGTGCCAGCAGTGAAGCAGCCAGCAATCAGCCCCAGCATTTT
once	TRBV10-3	NA	14	TRBJ1-1	CAISYKRRATEAFF	TGTGCCATCAGTTACAAACGGCGGGCCACTGAAGCTTTCTTT
NA	TRBV4-1	NA	13	TRBJ1-2	CASSQQSNYGYTF	TGCGCCAGCAGCCAACAGAGCAACTATGGCTACACCTTC
NA	TRBV9	NA	14	TRBJ1-2	CASSVDAPSGGYTF	TGTGCCAGCAGCGTAGACGCCCCCTCGGGTGGCTACACCTTC
NA	TRBV7-8	NA	14	TRBJ2-7	CASTDRSSSYEQYF	TGTGCCAGCACAGACAGATCTAGCTCCTACGAGCAGTACTTC